This T cell receptor (beta chain) was captured by sequencing in a study of blood T cell repertoires in COVID-19. V was clipped by 5 bases and J by 3 bases, with 10 bases between them. This CDR3 has 13 amino acids. Germline V gene data show CDR1 as SEHNR and CDR2 as FQNEAQ (reference sequence). Libraries were prepared by immunoSEQ multiplex PCR; TCRdb keeps only in-frame clonotypes and omits some of them. Here the sample spans 300,000 or so clones, about 90% being singletons. Sequenced sample: PBMCs or T cells enriched from blood (not recorded which). This TCR was sampled from a woman aged 25-40 years who had recovered from COVID-19. The genes are TRBV7-9 and TRBJ1-1, with TRBD1 as a possible D gene (5 bases). CDR3: CASSPGGYTEAFF. The CDR3 bases are TGTGCCAGCAGCCCCGGGGGGTACACTGAAGCTTTCTTT. The complete variable domain, with remaining parts taken from reference TRBV7-9 and TRBJ1-1, reads DTGVSQNPRHKITKRGQNVTFRCDPISEHNRLYWYRQTLGQGPEFLTYFQNEAQLEKSRLLSDRFSAERPKGSFSTLEIQRTEQGDSAMYLCASSPGGYTEAFFGQGTRLTVV.